The clone carrying this T cell receptor (beta chain) has only one observation. A read error may explain this, as a much larger clone is one base away. TCR beta CDR3 region amplification was performed from RNA transcripts. TCR CDR3 underwent first-round RT-PCR with the HTBI primer set. TCRdb re-derived calls from the multiplex PCR reads in MiXCR, one entry per CDR3 protein. The table has almost 600,000 distinct CDR3 sequences, roughly 46% seen once. Investigators excluded patients with uncontrolled infection, other autoimmune disease, pregnancy or lactation. Diagnostic decisions used clinical symptoms, serum thyroxine and TRAb, thyroid ultrasound and orbital computed tomography. This sample is part of a study of T cells in Graves' hyperthyroidism and ophthalmopathy. This receptor was taken from a woman aged 18-30 years with Graves' hyperthyroidism. Sequenced input: peripheral blood or thyroid tissue (not recorded which).

CDR3 loop: CASGPATTNTEAFF. CDR3 sequence (DNA): TGCGCCAGCGGCCCAGCTACAACTAACACTGAAGCTTTCTTT. V is TRBV5-1 and J is TRBJ1-1, with D hard to call. The CDR3 has 14 residues. CDR1 and CDR2 from the germline V gene are SGHRS and YFSETQ. Trimming stripped 7 bases from V and 2 bases from J, with 15 bases between.